This TCR beta chain was profiled in a study of prognosis after radiotherapy for stage I lung cancer (dated by TCRdb to the early 2020s). As for the study more broadly: About 20 stage I NSCLC patients were enrolled in Nanjing, China, between 2018 and January 2019. Four to six patients had oligometastatic NSCLC after their primary tumor was surgically resected, and about 15 patients had newly diagnosed primary stage I lung tumors. All patients were considered medically inoperable, owing to comorbidities in more than ten and refusal of surgery in seven or eight. Ages in the cohort of about a dozen men and 6 women ranged from roughly 50 to 95 years, with a median of 74. Tumor histology was squamous cell carcinoma in more than 5 patients and adenocarcinoma in twelve. Using image-guided IMRT or VMAT, SBRT was delivered in 3 to 5 fractions at a biologically effective dose of at least 100 Gy. SBRT was not combined with any concurrent therapy in any patient. Distant metastases were developed by four of the 19 patients after SBRT, at a median of about 7 months, whereas no significant progression was observed in the other 15 patients. Peripheral blood TCR beta repertoires were profiled in stage I NSCLC patients before and after stereotactic body radiotherapy, and the study then linked these repertoires to distant failure. The study sequenced 40 or so blood samples from around 20 patients, one before and one after SBRT per patient. The paper as a whole reports these results and caveats: All reported P values were unadjusted for multiple comparisons. After SBRT, the number of unique TCR clones decreased (median roughly 10,000 before versus around 7,000 after; Wilcoxon paired P=0.011). The study was limited by the small cohort and short follow-up, and independent validation of the study findings is required. Post-SBRT Shannon entropy and its change from baseline were lower in patients who developed distant metastases; baseline Shannon entropy was not associated with metastases. Tumor specificity of expanded TCR clones was not determined. TRBV and TRBJ usage frequencies reportedly varied with metastasis status, involving two V genes at baseline and about 10 V and two J genes after SBRT.

All patients had node-negative disease on CT and PET/CT, and none had a history of other malignancies or prior chemotherapy or radiotherapy. At each of two time points, approximately 6 milliliters of peripheral venous blood were collected in EDTA tubes. Ficoll-Paque Plus density-gradient centrifugation was used to isolate PBMCs. Immediately after collection, samples were stored at -80 degrees C until analysis. Two rounds of multiplex PCR on genomic DNA were used to amplify the TCR beta CDR3 region. The first PCR round used primers specific to each TRBV and TRBJ gene, and the primer sequences were filed in Chinese patent CN105087789A. Universal primers were used in the second round of PCR. The Roche High Pure PCR Template Preparation Kit was used to extract genomic DNA from frozen PBMCs. Libraries were sequenced paired-end with 151 bp reads on an Illumina HiSeq 3000. For the original study's pipeline: CutAdapt was used to discard raw reads that did not contain the multiplex PCR primer sequences. Using PEAR, the high-quality paired reads were merged into contigs. By aligning each contig to reference sequences, MiXCR assigned the TRB V, D and J gene segments to that contig. CDR3 sequences were clustered by base quality and sequence similarity to remove sequencing errors. Shannon entropy, normalized by the natural log of the productive TCR sequence number, served as the measure of diversity. Clonality was computed as one minus the ratio of Shannon entropy to the natural log of the number of unique clonotypes. The Youden index of ROC curves was used to select progression-free survival cut-offs for repertoire metrics, and analyses were performed in R 3.5.3. The public sequencing data were trimmed at Q25 with fastp and processed into clonotypes with MiXCR by TCRdb, which kept only in-frame beta chains. Identical CDR3 protein sequences are pooled into one entry, listed with their most common genes and DNA. None of the V and J calls come from the authors' own analysis; TCRdb made them. Present in this sample are about 18,000 distinct CDR3 sequences, 29% of which were seen just once. Roughly a third of the sample comes from the top ten.

From the cysteine through the phenylalanine, the CDR3 covers 12 amino acids. Only CDR3 DNA remains: 36 bases, in frame from the first base. The germline V gene (reference sequence) gives CDR1 as SEHNR and CDR2 as FQNEAQ. This clonotype came up many times. The specificity of this receptor is unknown. Per-base quality was not reported, and no clone a single base away is much larger than it. The receptor was derived from a donor aged 50 or older with non-small cell lung cancer. The sample in question was PBMCs, obtained before or after stereotactic body radiation therapy (not recorded which). In this chain, TRBV7-9 is recombined with TRBJ2-5; the D gene is not confidently resolved. The end of the DNA is better explained by TRBJ2-1, so the J call may be wrong. The CDR3 loop reads CASSWLPNEQFF. The DNA reads as follows: TGTGCCAGCAGCTGGCTACCCAATGAGCAGTTCTTC.